Each of the 27 T cell receptor beta chains below was sequenced from the same sample in a study of blood T cells in healthy people across ages. Through a sample-barcoded 5' primer and a J-beta primer mix, a second PCR was run for roughly 7 to 12 cycles. Each CDR3 protein gets one entry after TCRdb re-called the 5' RACE reads with MiXCR. The sample includes 910,000 or so distinct CDR3 sequences, roughly half of them seen just once. Sequencing input: blood. These receptors were collected from a woman aged 60-75 years in good health.

The V gene is TRBV30, the J gene TRBJ2-7; 7 bases are shared with TRBD2. CDR3 length equals 13 residues. The V gene's germline CDR1 is GTSNPN and CDR2 SVGIG (reference sequence). Germline trimming cut 3 bases from V and 2 bases from J; bases unmatched to any gene: 4. The CDR3 sequence is CAWRGGSPYEQYF. The CDR3 DNA is TGTGCCTGGAGGGGCGGGAGCCCCTACGAGCAGTACTTC.

The rearrangement links TRBV20-1 to TRBJ2-4, with 9 bases lining up with TRBD1. The V gene's germline CDR1 is DFQATT and CDR2 SNEGSKA (reference sequence). Trimming cost V 3 bases and J 4 bases; bases outside gene matches: 7. This CDR3 is 15 amino acids long. In DNA form, the CDR3 reads TGCAGTGCTAGGTACCCGGGACAGGGAAAAAACATTCAGTACTTC. This sequence encodes CSARYPGQGKNIQYF.

This clonotype was counted between two and nine times. The genes are TRBV29-1 and TRBJ2-7; D is tentatively TRBD1 or TRBD2 (5 bases each). The V end lost 1 base, the J end lost 4 bases, and 8 bases lay between the germline ends. The CDR3 has 12 residues. CDR1 SQVTM and CDR2 ANQGSEA come from the germline V gene. DNA of the CDR3: TGCAGCGTTGAAGGAGGGACGTACGAGCAGTACTTC. This encodes CSVEGGTYEQYF.

The V gene is TRBV5-1, the J gene TRBJ2-3; 12 nucleotides line up with TRBD2. With V trimmed by 0 bases and J by 2 bases, 7 bases remained unmatched. The length of the CDR3 is 18 residues. Germline V gene lookup returns CDR1 SGHRS and CDR2 YFSETQ. CDR3 residues: CASSLELAGGHFTDTQYF. The CDR3 nucleotides read TGCGCCAGCAGCTTGGAACTAGCGGGAGGCCATTTCACAGATACGCAGTATTTT.

This clonotype was counted only a few times. The chain links TRBV6-2 or TRBV6-3 to TRBJ2-5; D is unclear. The CDR3 spans 15 residues. The V gene's germline CDR1 is MNHEY and CDR2 SVGEGT. V lost 2 bases and J lost 2, with 12 bases in between. The CDR3 DNA is TGTGCCAGCAGTTACGCCAGGCGAACACAAGAGACCCAGTACTTC. It codes for CASSYARRTQETQYF.

This rearrangement joins TRBV11-2 to TRBJ2-1; 9 nucleotides align to TRBD1. V was pared by 6 bases and J by 8 bases, with 8 bases of the junction left unmatched. The CDR3 runs to 14 residues. Germline CDR1 SGHAT, CDR2 FQNNGV. The CDR3, as DNA: TGTGCCAGCAGGGGACAGGGTCTCTGGGATGAGCAGTTCTTC. Translating gives CASRGQGLWDEQFF.

The gene calls are TRBV29-1 and TRBJ2-7, with D possibly matching TRBD2 (5 bases). Germline V gene lookup returns CDR1 SQVTM and CDR2 ANQGSEA. This CDR3 contains 12 residues. V was shortened by 5 bases and J by 7 bases, with 15 bases between the two germline ends. The CDR3 spells CSVRLLISEQYF. DNA of the CDR3: TGCAGCGTTCGACTATTGATATCTGAGCAGTACTTC.

The chain uses TRBV5-1 and TRBJ1-2; D is perhaps TRBD1 (6 bases). The CDR3 runs 13 residues. Trimming removed 4 bases from V and 9 bases from J, with 16 bases in between. CDR1 is SGHRS, CDR2 YFSETQ, per germline. The CDR3 DNA reads TGCGCCAGCAGCGCACTTCAGGGGCTCAGCTACACCTTC. It yields the protein CASSALQGLSYTF.

The rearrangement uses TRBV12-3 or TRBV12-4 and TRBJ2-3, with no clear D. With 7 bases removed from V and 11 bases from J, the gap between germline ends came to 13 bases. The length of the CDR3 is 11 residues. CDR3 region: CASTPYRVQYF. CDR3 DNA: TGTGCCAGCACGCCATACCGGGTGCAGTATTTT.

This rearrangement joins TRBV29-1 to TRBJ2-7; the D gene is possibly TRBD2 (7 bases). CDR3 size: 14 residues. Trimming took 4 bases from V and 2 from J, leaving 15 bases between them. The germline V gene encodes CDR1 SQVTM and CDR2 ANQGSEA. This CDR3 reads CSVASGGGTYEQYF. The DNA for the CDR3 is TGCAGCGTTGCTAGCGGAGGGGGGACCTACGAGCAGTACTTC.

This clonotype was counted between two and nine times. The chain recombines TRBV25-1 with TRBJ1-2, with 8 nucleotides matching TRBD1. V lost 0 bases and J lost 6; bases outside the gene matches: 3. The CDR3 has 14 amino acids. From germline, CDR1 is MGHDK and CDR2 SYGVNS. In nucleotides, the CDR3 is TGTGCCAGCAGTGAATATGGGACAGGCGATGGCTACACCTTC. Its protein is CASSEYGTGDGYTF.

V gene TRBV29-1 combines with J gene TRBJ2-1, with D possibly being TRBD2 (5 bases). The CDR3 is made up of 14 amino acids. CDR1 is SQVTM and CDR2 is ANQGSEA in the germline V gene. V was cut by 4 bases and J by 4 bases, with 14 bases left in between. CDR3 in DNA: TGCAGCGTTGTTGCTCGGGAAGTTTACAATGAGCAGTTCTTC. As protein: CSVVAREVYNEQFF.

This chain uses TRBV6-5 with TRBJ2-7, with 7 bases that match TRBD2. With V trimmed by 5 bases and J by 3 bases, 7 bases remained unmatched. The CDR3 is 14 amino acids. Germline V CDR1 and CDR2: MNHEY, SVGAGI. CDR3 DNA sequence: TGTGCCAGCAGTACCAGCGGGGATGGCTACGAGCAGTACTTC. This codes for CASSTSGDGYEQYF.

This clonotype was picked up one time. The chain joins TRBV27 to TRBJ2-1, with TRBD1 identical over 11 bases. TRBJ2-7 explains the end of the DNA better; the J call may be wrong. This CDR3 contains 15 residues. Germline loops: CDR1 MNHEY, CDR2 SMNVEV (reference sequence). DNA for the CDR3: TGTGCCAGCAGTTCAGGGACAGGGGGAAGGAATGAGCAGTACTTC. Its protein product is CASSSGTGGRNEQYF.

J is TRBJ2-2 and V is TRBV7-2, with TRBD2 matching over 8 bases. Germline V gene lookup returns CDR1 SGHTA and CDR2 FQGNSA. V dropped 9 bases and J dropped 1; count of bases not matched to a gene: 7. The CDR3 totals 15 residues. CDR3 amino acids: CARPGAGVNTGELFF. The CDR3 bases are TGTGCCAGGCCGGGAGCGGGAGTGAACACCGGGGAGCTGTTTTTT.

Turning to this clonotype: One end of the junction does not line up with germline, which may come from a read error. The chain employs TRBV10-3 and TRBJ2-7, with 9 bases fitting TRBD1. The CDR3 contains 15 residues. Germline V gives CDR1 ENHRY, CDR2 SYGVKD. DNA for the CDR3: TGTGCCATCAGTGTTAAGGGACAGGGAGGGAATGAGCGGTACTTC. Amino acids: CAISVKGQGGNERYF.

The chain carries TRBV7-9 and TRBJ2-7; the match to TRBD2 covers 13 bases. This CDR3 has 15 residues. Trimming at V came to 4 bases and at J to 6 bases, leaving 6 bases not matched to a gene. From germline, CDR1 is SEHNR and CDR2 FQNEAQ (reference sequence). The CDR3 sequence: CASSSALAGGLEQYF. CDR3 nucleotides: TGTGCCAGCAGCTCCGCACTAGCGGGAGGGCTCGAGCAGTACTTC.

The rearrangement links TRBV15 to TRBJ2-4; no reliable D call. The DNA end favors TRBJ2-7, so the J call may be wrong. The CDR3 loop spans 13 amino acids. The germline V gene encodes CDR1 LNHNV and CDR2 YYDKDF (reference sequence). The CDR3 bases are TGTGCCACCAGCAGAGTCATGGACTACGAGCAGTACTTC. Translating it yields CATSRVMDYEQYF.

The chain links TRBV25-1 to TRBJ2-3, with TRBD2 matching 8 bases. This CDR3 has 13 amino acids. V trimming: 8 bases; J trimming: 4 bases; junction bases outside the gene matches: 5. Germline CDR1 and CDR2: MGHDK and SYGVNS. CDR3 residues: CASLQRESDTQYF. In DNA form, the CDR3 reads TGTGCCAGCCTTCAGCGGGAGTCAGATACGCAGTATTTT.

The CDR3 sequence: CSVVQVTGELFF. The CDR3 DNA reads as TGCAGCGTTGTCCAGGTCACCGGGGAGCTGTTTTTT. The J gene is TRBJ2-2, the V gene TRBV29-1; D gene uncertain. The V gene's germline CDR1 is SQVTM and CDR2 ANQGSEA. The CDR3 consists of 12 residues. V was trimmed by 4 bases and J by 4 bases, leaving 7 bases between them.

The chain employs TRBV4-1 and TRBJ2-1; 8 bases match TRBD2. Per germline, CDR1 MGHRA and CDR2 YSYEKL. The CDR3 consists of 15 residues. Trimming at V came to 0 bases and at J to 5 bases, leaving 3 bases not matched to a gene. The CDR3 DNA follows: TGCGCCAGCAGCCAAGAATACGGGAGGGACAATGAGCAGTTCTTC. It encodes CASSQEYGRDNEQFF.

This clonotype came up a few times. The gene calls are TRBV7-2 and TRBJ2-5; TRBD1 aligns across 7 bases. The germline gives CDR1 SGHTA, CDR2 FQGNSA. The CDR3 extends over 13 amino acids. Trimming at V came to 3 bases and at J to 6 bases, leaving 4 bases not matched to a gene. CDR3 region: CASSFGQDQTQYF. The CDR3 DNA follows: TGTGCCAGCAGCTTCGGACAGGACCAGACCCAGTACTTC.

This clonotype turned up a few times. The V and J genes are TRBV29-1 and TRBJ2-1, with D perhaps given as TRBD1 or TRBD2 (5 bases each). Germline V gene data show CDR1 as SQVTM and CDR2 as ANQGSEA. V was cut by 4 bases and J by 2 bases, with 12 bases left in between. This CDR3 is 14 amino acids long. The CDR3 region has the DNA TGCAGCGTTGGGGAGAGGGGCGCCTACAATGAGCAGTTCTTC. Translation gives CSVGERGAYNEQFF.

The chain is built from TRBV7-8 and TRBJ2-1; tentative D call: TRBD2 (5 bases). Trimming took off 5 bases at V and 13 bases at J, with 15 bases between the two ends. The CDR3 sequence is 12 residues long. CDR1 and CDR2 from the germline V gene are SGHVS and FQNEAQ. CDR3 protein: CASSRFGETQFF. The DNA of the CDR3 is TGTGCCAGCAGCCGATTTGGGGAGACCCAGTTCTTC. Combining the CDR3 with reference TRBV7-8 and TRBJ2-1 gives the whole variable domain GAGVSQSPRYKVAKRGQDVALRCDPISGHVSLFWYQQALGQGPEFLTYFQNEAQLDKSGLPSDRFFAERPEGSVSTLKIQRTQQEDSAVYLCASSRFGETQFFGPGTRLTVL.

As to this clonotype: Relative to the germline gene, one junction end is altered; a read error may explain this. This chain links TRBV28 with TRBJ2-7; TRBD2 might be the D (7 bases). Germline lookup yields CDR1 MDHEN and CDR2 SYDVKM. The CDR3 loop spans 15 amino acids. CDR3 in DNA: TGTGCCGGCAGTTTGGAGGGAGGGGGTACCTACGAGCAGTACTTC. Its protein is CAGSLEGGGTYEQYF.

CDR3 loop: CASSHHLGEDTQYF. The CDR3 DNA is TGTGCCAGCAGCCACCATCTTGGGGAAGATACGCAGTATTTT. V and J are TRBV5-5 and TRBJ2-3, with unresolved D. CDR1 SGHKS and CDR2 YYEKEE come from the germline V gene (reference sequence). The CDR3 runs to 14 residues. Trimming cost V 4 bases and J 5 bases, with 14 bases left between them.

The rearrangement uses TRBV12-3 or TRBV12-4 and TRBJ2-1; D not resolved. CDR3 length: 15 amino acids. Trimming left V 3 bases short and J 0 bases short, with 9 bases between. The CDR3 DNA follows: TGTGCCAGCAGTTTGAGGCTCCGCTCCTACAATGAGCAGTTCTTC. The encoded protein is CASSLRLRSYNEQFF.